This TCR beta chain is drawn from a study of persistence of HIV-infected CD4 T cells. For the study at large: Isolated cells were CMV- and HIV-1 Gag-responding CD4+ T cells.

Cells were stimulated with overlapping HIV-1 Gag 15-mer peptides. CD40L-negative CD69-negative CD45RO-high memory CD4+ T cells were sorted as populations depleted of antigen-responding cells. Sequencing used immunoSEQ version 4 in survey mode. Sequenced by immunoSEQ multiplex PCR; TCRdb stores in-frame clones only, minus some. The sample shows about 64,000 clones, 65% to 75% of them seen only once. This clone showed up just a few times. What it binds is not known. From germline, CDR1 is SNHLY and CDR2 FYNNEI. After removal of 7 bases from V and 5 bases from J, the junction contained 12 bases not matched to a gene. The CDR3 runs to 15 residues.

This chain links TRBV2 with TRBJ1-2; 8 positions agree with TRBD1. The receptor was isolated from an adult man with HIV who was CMV-seropositive. Material: CD4+ T cells sorted from PBMCs after roughly 18-hour stimulation, obtained from a patient who received antiretroviral therapy. CDR3 coding DNA: TGTGCCAGCACCCAGGGAGGGACAGGTGATTATGGCTACACCTTC. It encodes CASTQGGTGDYGYTF.